The 27 T cell receptor beta chains below were found in one sample sequenced in a study of T cell repertoires in cytomegalovirus infection. MiXCR, applied by TCRdb to the reads, yields one record per CDR3 protein. The sample lists roughly 630,000 distinct CDR3 sequences; 20% to 25% were seen once. The material sequenced was CD8+ T cells from PBMCs. The receptors originated from a human donor in good health (CMV status not recorded). Some clones in this sample may be carry-over from other donors' samples.

This clonotype has at least ten counts. V and J are TRBV7-6 and TRBJ2-4; TRBD2 matches at 7 bases. The V segment lost 1 base and the J segment 5 bases; nucleotides outside the gene matches: 2. The germline V gene has CDR1 SGHVS and CDR2 FNYEAQ. CDR3 length: 14 residues. The CDR3 region has the DNA TGTGCCAGCAGCTTAGGGGCGGGGGAAAACATTCAGTACTTC. This codes for CASSLGAGENIQYF.

The chain uses TRBV20-1 and TRBJ1-2, with 11 bases identical to TRBD1. The CDR3 length is 14 residues. From germline, CDR1 is DFQATT and CDR2 SNEGSKA (reference sequence). V shed 6 bases, J shed 6 bases, and the junction held 9 bases outside the gene matches. CDR3 region: CSARTGGVDHGYTF. CDR3 sequence (DNA): TGCAGTGCCCGGACAGGGGGCGTTGACCATGGCTACACCTTC.

On this clonotype itself: This is likely a read error, given that the CDR3 carries no conserved phenylalanine or tryptophan at its end. The V gene is TRBV7-9, the J gene TRBJ2-1; D is possibly TRBD1 (6 bases). This CDR3 is 15 amino acids long. The V gene's germline CDR1 is SEHNR and CDR2 FQNEAQ (reference sequence). V was pared by 4 bases and J by 4 bases, with 14 bases between. The CDR3 is CASSSSDRSYNEQFL. Written as DNA, the CDR3 is TGTGCCAGCAGCTCATCAGACAGGTCTTACAATGAGCAGTTCCTC.

The table lists this clonotype with many counts. The rearrangement joins TRBV12-3 or TRBV12-4 to TRBJ1-5; possible D gene TRBD1, 6 bases. The CDR3 extends over 16 amino acids. Trimming shortened V by 5 bases and J by 2 bases, and 16 bases separated the two germline ends. The CDR3 nucleotides are TGTGCCAGCAGTCCATCCAAGGGGGATCGCAATCAGCCCCAGCATTTT. This codes for CASSPSKGDRNQPQHF.

This clonotype was seen repeatedly, ten times or more. V and J are TRBV7-9 and TRBJ2-1; 11 bases agree with TRBD2. Germline lookup yields CDR1 SEHNR and CDR2 FQNEAQ (reference sequence). CDR3 size: 16 residues. V gave up 4 bases and J gave up 2 bases; unmatched junction bases: 4. The CDR3 loop is CASSSSGGKPYNEQFF. CDR3 DNA sequence: TGTGCCAGCAGCTCTAGCGGGGGGAAACCCTACAATGAGCAGTTCTTC.

This clonotype has at least ten counts. The rearrangement joins TRBV7-8 to TRBJ2-1, with 9 bases lining up with TRBD1. Germline trimming cut 5 bases from V and 12 bases from J; bases unmatched to any gene: 23. Germline V gene lookup returns CDR1 SGHVS and CDR2 FQNEAQ. The CDR3 contains 18 residues. The CDR3 nucleotides read TGTGCCAGCAGCCTCACATGGCCAGCCCGGACAGGGGCAAGTGCGCAGTTCTTC. It codes for CASSLTWPARTGASAQFF.

The chain recombines TRBV6-5 with TRBJ2-2; 7 nucleotides align to TRBD1. The CDR3 totals 14 residues. The ends lost 7 bases at V and 0 bases at J; junction bases unmatched: 2. Germline V gene data show CDR1 as MNHEY and CDR2 as SVGAGI. This CDR3 reads CASTGQANTGELFF. The CDR3 DNA reads TGTGCCAGCACCGGACAGGCGAACACCGGGGAGCTGTTTTTT.

This chain connects TRBV19 to TRBJ2-1, with a weak D call TRBD2 (6 bases). There are 15 residues in the CDR3. Germline values: CDR1 LNHDA, CDR2 SQIVND (reference sequence). Trimming removed 7 bases at V and 6 bases at J, with 19 bases between. The CDR3 is CASTGDFEISNEQFF. The DNA of the CDR3 is TGTGCCAGTACCGGGGACTTCGAAATATCCAATGAGCAGTTCTTC.

The table lists this clonotype with many counts. The chain uses TRBV7-3 and TRBJ2-1; D is perhaps TRBD2 (6 bases). Per the germline V gene, CDR1 is SGHTA and CDR2 is FQGTGA. The CDR3 is 15 amino acids. Trimming removed 5 bases from V and 5 bases from J, with 16 bases in between. CDR3 DNA: TGTGCCAGCAGCGAACCGGGGGTTCCAAACAATGAGCAGTTCTTC. It encodes CASSEPGVPNNEQFF. The complete variable domain, with remaining parts taken from reference TRBV7-3 and TRBJ2-1, reads GAGVSQTPSNKVTEKGKYVELRCDPISGHTALYWYRQSLGQGPEFLIYFQGTGAADDSGLPNDRFFAVRPEGSVSTLKIQRTERGDSAVYLCASSEPGVPNNEQFFGPGTRLTVL.

In this sample, this clonotype turned up a few times. The CDR3 DNA reads as TGTGCCAGCAGCTTCGAGGGCGGAAACATTCAGTACTTC. This encodes CASSFEGGNIQYF. V usage is TRBV7-3 and J usage is TRBJ2-4; possibly TRBD2 for D (5 bases). Germline CDR1 is SGHTA and CDR2 is FQGTGA. This CDR3 is 13 amino acids long. V gave up 3 bases and J gave up 6 bases, with 9 bases separating them.

V gene TRBV29-1 combines with J gene TRBJ1-2; no definite D call. V was pared by 3 bases and J by 1 base, with 12 bases between. Germline V gene lookup returns CDR1 SQVTM and CDR2 ANQGSEA. CDR3 length: 14 amino acids. The CDR3 spells CSVESVSVNYGYTF. The CDR3 DNA is TGCAGCGTTGAGTCCGTGTCGGTTAACTATGGCTACACCTTC.

Ten or more counts support this clonotype. The chain carries TRBV4-1 and TRBJ2-1; D gene unclear. V was shortened by 4 bases and J by 9 bases, with 22 bases between the two germline ends. Germline loops: CDR1 MGHRA, CDR2 YSYEKL. The CDR3 runs to 16 residues. The CDR3 sequence is CASSPLENSELGEQFF. CDR3 nucleotide sequence: TGCGCCAGCAGCCCACTCGAGAATTCGGAACTCGGTGAGCAGTTCTTC.

This clonotype has just a few counts. The rearrangement links TRBV6-2 or TRBV6-3 to TRBJ2-7; tentative D call: TRBD1 (6 bases). Germline V gene sequence: CDR1 MNHEY, CDR2 SVGEGT. The CDR3 has 14 residues. The V end lost 2 bases, the J end lost 3 bases, and 11 bases lay between the germline ends. The CDR3 reads CASSYQGQNYEQYV. For the CDR3, the DNA is TGTGCCAGCAGTTACCAGGGGCAGAACTACGAGCAGTACGTC.

This clonotype was seen a few times. The CDR3 here is CSAIPRQGETSYTF. CDR3 bases: TGCAGTGCTATCCCCCGACAGGGCGAAACGAGCTACACCTTC. This chain connects TRBV20-1 to TRBJ1-2; TRBD1 matches 7 bases. The CDR3 has 14 amino acids. Germline values: CDR1 DFQATT, CDR2 SNEGSKA (reference sequence). J lost 9 bases, V lost 4 bases, and 14 bases had no gene match.

V and J are TRBV29-1 and TRBJ2-7, with a tentative D call TRBD2 (6 bases). Germline CDR1 reads SQVTM; CDR2 reads ANQGSEA. The CDR3 extends over 13 amino acids. Trimming stripped 4 bases from V and 2 bases from J, with 12 bases between. The CDR3 DNA reads TGCAGCGTTGGGGAGGCTTCACCCTACGAGCAGTACTTC. Residues: CSVGEASPYEQYF.

In its sample, this clonotype was seen a few times. The rearrangement uses TRBV6-6 and TRBJ2-3, with 10 bases lining up with TRBD2. This CDR3 contains 16 residues. The germline V gene encodes CDR1 MNHNY and CDR2 SVGAGI (reference sequence). The junction had 4 bases not matched to a gene; V was cut back by 0 bases and J by 4 bases. The CDR3 loop reads CASSYSGAGGADTQYF. Written as DNA, the CDR3 is TGTGCCAGCAGTTACTCAGGAGCGGGGGGGGCAGATACGCAGTATTTT.

The chain links TRBV10-3 to TRBJ1-3; D may be TRBD1 (5 bases). Trimming removed 8 bases from V and 0 bases from J, with 17 bases in between. Germline V gene lookup returns CDR1 ENHRY and CDR2 SYGVKD. The CDR3 is 16 residues long. CDR3 DNA: TGTGCCATCCTCTCCCCGGGACCCAACTCTGGAAACACCATATATTTT. This encodes CAILSPGPNSGNTIYF.

The V gene is TRBV2, the J gene TRBJ2-7; D remains unclear. Looked up from germline, CDR1 is SNHLY and CDR2 is FYNNEI. CDR3 size: 11 residues. V was pared by 7 bases and J by 1 base, with 5 bases between. The CDR3 here is CASKGSYEQYV. CDR3 sequence (DNA): TGTGCCAGCAAGGGATCCTACGAGCAGTACGTC.

The rearrangement links TRBV29-1 to TRBJ2-3; 7 bases align to TRBD2. Germline trimming cut 3 bases from V and 5 bases from J; bases unmatched to any gene: 5. Germline V CDR1 and CDR2: SQVTM, ANQGSEA. The CDR3 has 13 amino acids. The CDR3 spells CSVDSGEGDTQYF. In DNA form, the CDR3 reads TGCAGCGTTGATTCGGGGGAGGGAGATACGCAGTATTTT.

This clonotype has ten or more counts. The rearrangement joins TRBV7-2 to TRBJ2-7, with no clear D. The CDR3 consists of 11 residues. Germline CDR1 and CDR2: SGHTA and FQGNSA. Trimming cost V 1 base and J 6 bases, with 4 bases left between them. The CDR3 DNA sequence: TGTGCCAGCAGCTTAGTTACCGAGCAGTACGTC. It yields the protein CASSLVTEQYV.

This clonotype was counted at least ten times. This chain uses TRBV7-9 with TRBJ2-7, with D perhaps matching TRBD1 (6 bases). The CDR3 consists of 13 residues. The germline V and J ends were trimmed by 8 bases and 5 bases, with 16 bases remaining between them. Per germline, CDR1 SEHNR and CDR2 FQNEAQ (reference sequence). CDR3 sequence (DNA): TGTGCCAGCGTGGGGGCCCCGGCGAACGAGCAGTACTTC. Its protein product is CASVGAPANEQYF.

Only a few counts were recorded for this clonotype. This may be a read error: a much more frequent sequence differs by one nucleotide. V usage is TRBV7-6 and J usage is TRBJ2-7; the D is unclear. CDR3 length equals 11 residues. Looked up from germline, CDR1 is SGHVS and CDR2 is FNYEAQ. V was cut by 6 bases and J by 3 bases, with 6 bases left in between. For the CDR3, the DNA is TGTGCCAGCAGTAACAACTACGAGCAGTACTTC. It is translated as CASSNNYEQYF.

To note about this clonotype: This sequence may be a read error, since a much larger clone differs from it by one base. V and J are TRBV25-1 and TRBJ1-2, with D unresolved. This CDR3 is 13 amino acids long. The V end was cut by 0 bases, the J end by 6 bases, with 8 bases between. Germline V gives CDR1 MGHDK, CDR2 SYGVNS. The CDR3 here is CASSEYKQNGYTF. CDR3 coding DNA: TGTGCCAGCAGTGAATATAAACAGAATGGCTACACCTTC.

V usage is TRBV6-5 and J usage is TRBJ2-1, with 8 bases that match TRBD1. The length of the CDR3 is 15 residues. V was clipped by 3 bases and J by 7 bases; unmatched bases: 8. Germline V gene sequence: CDR1 MNHEY, CDR2 SVGAGI. CDR3 region: CASSYAGTGLNEQFF. CDR3 coding DNA: TGTGCCAGCAGTTATGCCGGGACAGGTCTTAATGAGCAGTTCTTC.

With respect to this clonotype: A junction boundary mismatches the germline segment, possibly from a read error. The chain has TRBV6-2 or TRBV6-3 and TRBJ2-2, with D unresolved. Germline CDR1 reads MNHEY; CDR2 reads SVGEGT. CDR3 length: 12 residues. For the CDR3, the DNA is TGTGCCGGCAGTCCCTATACCGGGGAGCTGTTTTTT. Translation gives CAGSPYTGELFF.

This sequence joins TRBV19 and TRBJ2-1; D gene uncertain. Between the trimmed V and J ends, which lost 7 bases and 0 bases, there was a span of 10 bases. Germline V gene lookup returns CDR1 LNHDA and CDR2 SQIVND (reference sequence). The CDR3 totals 14 residues. CDR3 in amino acids: CASKTVSSYNEQFF. The CDR3 bases are TGTGCCAGTAAAACGGTTAGCTCCTACAATGAGCAGTTCTTC.

This clonotype was observed many times. V is TRBV11-1 and J is TRBJ1-1, with D hard to call. Germline CDR1 and CDR2: SGHAT and FQDESV (reference sequence). CDR3 size: 14 residues. V lost 2 bases to trimming and J lost 1 base, with 8 bases between them. The CDR3 loop reads CASSLPLKNTEAFF. The CDR3 bases are TGTGCCAGCAGCTTACCATTAAAGAACACTGAAGCTTTCTTT.